Each of the 22 T cell receptor beta chains below was sequenced from the same sample in a study of blood T cell repertoires in COVID-19. The data were produced by immunoSEQ multiplex PCR, yet TCRdb's version contains in-frame clones alone and is incomplete. In the table there are 55,000 to 95,000 clones, roughly 81% of which are singletons. The sequencing input was peripheral blood. The receptors derive from a woman aged 70 to 79 with acute or convalescent COVID-19.

J is TRBJ2-7 and V is TRBV29-1, with a possible D match to TRBD1 (6 bases). This CDR3 region has 11 residues. CDR1 is SQVTM, CDR2 ANQGSEA, per germline. Between the trimmed V and J ends, which lost 6 bases and 1 base, there was a span of 7 bases. CDR3 protein: CSVGHSYEQYF. CDR3 nucleotides: TGCAGCGTGGGACATTCCTACGAGCAGTACTTC.

The gene calls are TRBV5-1 and TRBJ2-5; unclear D gene. The CDR3 has 14 amino acids. The germline V gene has CDR1 SGHRS and CDR2 YFSETQ. Trimming left V 0 bases short and J 2 bases short, with 8 bases between. In DNA form, the CDR3 reads TGCGCCAGCAGCTTGGCCACTCATCAAGAGACCCAGTACTTC. It yields the protein CASSLATHQETQYF.

The rearrangement uses TRBV19 and TRBJ2-3, with D possibly being TRBD1 (5 bases). V was pared by 4 bases and J by 0 bases, with 14 bases between. The CDR3 length is 16 residues. Germline V gives CDR1 LNHDA, CDR2 SQIVND (reference sequence). The CDR3 loop reads CASSTADTPSTDTQYF. CDR3 sequence (DNA): TGTGCCAGTAGTACCGCGGACACTCCTAGCACAGATACGCAGTATTTT.

This sequence joins TRBV30 and TRBJ1-5, with D tentatively TRBD1 (5 bases). The CDR3 is made up of 15 amino acids. The germline V gene encodes CDR1 GTSNPN and CDR2 SVGIG (reference sequence). Trimming shortened V by 2 bases and J by 3 bases, and 14 bases separated the two germline ends. The CDR3 DNA reads TGTGCCTGGAGTTCCCCCGGACACTCCAATCAGCCCCAGCATTTT. Protein: CAWSSPGHSNQPQHF.

V is TRBV19 and J is TRBJ1-6, with 10 bases lining up with TRBD1. The CDR3 runs to 18 residues. After removal of 4 bases from V and 9 bases from J, the junction contained 15 bases not matched to a gene. Per the germline V gene, CDR1 is LNHDA and CDR2 is SQIVND (reference sequence). In nucleotides, the CDR3 is TGTGCCAGTAGTAGAAAAAGGACAGGGGGTTATACAGGTTCACCCCTCCACTTT. As protein: CASSRKRTGGYTGSPLHF.

This clone was observed a handful of times. The genes are TRBV9 and TRBJ1-2, with TRBD1 as a possible D gene (5 bases). With 5 bases removed from V and 4 bases from J, the gap between germline ends came to 15 bases. Germline V gene data show CDR1 as SGDLS and CDR2 as YYNGEE. The CDR3 consists of 14 residues. Here the CDR3 reads CASRDPGLGYGYTF. CDR3 DNA: TGTGCCAGCAGGGATCCGGGACTGGGCTATGGCTACACCTTC.

This chain uses TRBV6-5 with TRBJ2-7; 7 bases are shared with TRBD1. The CDR3 sequence is 16 residues long. V gave up 2 bases and J gave up 1 base; unmatched junction bases: 8. Per the germline V gene, CDR1 is MNHEY and CDR2 is SVGAGI. The CDR3 protein is CASSYPQRGQSYEQYF. For the CDR3, the DNA is TGTGCCAGCAGTTACCCTCAGAGGGGACAGTCCTACGAGCAGTACTTC.

The chain combines TRBV27 with TRBJ1-1; a weak D match, TRBD1 (6 bases). This CDR3 has 16 amino acids. CDR1 MNHEY and CDR2 SMNVEV come from the germline V gene (reference sequence). The germline V and J ends were trimmed by 6 bases and 0 bases, with 17 bases remaining between them. The CDR3 nucleotides read TGTGCCAGCAGCCTTACACCGGGACACCTGAACACTGAAGCTTTCTTT. It codes for CASSLTPGHLNTEAFF.

V and J are TRBV10-3 and TRBJ1-6; weak D call: TRBD1 (6 bases). The V gene lost 1 base and the J gene lost 10 bases, with 11 bases spanning the gap. The CDR3 runs 14 residues. In germline, CDR1 is ENHRY, CDR2 SYGVKD. CDR3 sequence: CAISELQGHSPLHF. The CDR3 nucleotides read TGTGCCATCAGTGAGTTACAGGGTCACTCACCCCTCCACTTT.

The gene calls are TRBV19 and TRBJ1-3, with TRBD1 identical over 9 bases. With V trimmed by 5 bases and J by 2 bases, 10 bases remained unmatched. The germline CDR1 and CDR2 sequences are LNHDA and SQIVND (reference sequence). This CDR3 comprises 17 residues. The CDR3 DNA sequence: TGTGCCAGTAGTGCCTCGGGACAGGGTAGGACTGGAAACACCATATATTTT. It specifies CASSASGQGRTGNTIYF.

In its sample, this clone was seen many times. The genes are TRBV9 and TRBJ2-2; D unresolved. The CDR3 loop spans 15 amino acids. CDR1 and CDR2 (germline): SGDLS, YYNGEE. With 8 bases removed from V and 4 bases from J, the gap between germline ends came to 18 bases. The DNA for the CDR3 is TGTGCCAGTTCCCTCCAAGCTCCTTTCACCGGGGAGCTGTTTTTT. Protein product: CASSLQAPFTGELFF. Complete variable domain (other parts from reference TRBV9 and TRBJ2-2): DSGVTQTPKHLITATGQRVTLRCSPRSGDLSVYWYQQSLDQGLQFLIQYYNGEERAKGNILERFSAQQFPDLHSELNLSSLELGDSALYFCASSLQAPFTGELFFGEGSRLTVL.

V and J are TRBV12-5 and TRBJ2-5; TRBD1 matches 12 bases. CDR1 and CDR2 (germline): LGHNT, FRNRAP. This CDR3 spans 14 amino acids. V lost 7 bases and J lost 5; bases outside the gene matches: 5. CDR3 loop: CASALGQGAETQYF. DNA of the CDR3: TGTGCTAGTGCCCTGGGACAGGGGGCGGAGACCCAGTACTTC.

The rearrangement links TRBV6-2 or TRBV6-3 to TRBJ2-1, with TRBD2 as a possible D gene (6 bases). Trimming took 5 bases from V and 6 from J, leaving 20 bases between them. Germline V gene lookup returns CDR1 MNHEY and CDR2 SVGEGT. The CDR3 length is 16 residues. CDR3 in amino acids: CASSPWGSGSPNEQFF. The CDR3 DNA is TGTGCCAGCAGTCCGTGGGGTAGCGGATCACCCAATGAGCAGTTCTTC.

This sequence joins TRBV5-1 and TRBJ2-2; 7 nucleotides line up with TRBD2. After removal of 4 bases from V and 6 bases from J, the junction contained 12 bases not matched to a gene. The CDR3 sequence is 16 residues long. Germline CDR1 and CDR2: SGHRS and YFSETQ. The CDR3 DNA is TGCGCCAGCAGCGTGGGGCTAGCGGAGGGAGCCGGGGAGCTGTTTTTT. Its protein is CASSVGLAEGAGELFF.

This clone has only a few counts. The V and J genes are TRBV6-5 and TRBJ2-7; D is undetermined. Trimming removed 3 bases at V and 4 bases at J, with 13 bases between. Germline V lookup: CDR1 MNHEY, CDR2 SVGAGI. This CDR3 comprises 14 residues. CDR3 residues: CASSYRGGKYEQYF. In DNA, the CDR3 is TGTGCCAGCAGTTATCGCGGCGGTAAATACGAGCAGTACTTC.

The gene calls are TRBV6-5 and TRBJ2-1; 8 nucleotides align to TRBD2. Germline loops: CDR1 MNHEY, CDR2 SVGAGI. The CDR3 extends over 15 amino acids. V shed 6 bases and J 8 bases; nucleotides not matched to a gene: 12. Here the CDR3 DNA reads TGTGCCAGCAGCCGCCCGGGACTAGGTAGTTATGAGCAGTTCTTC. Encoded protein: CASSRPGLGSYEQFF.

The rearrangement uses TRBV29-1 and TRBJ1-2; 8 nucleotides align to TRBD1. The trim removed 5 bases at V and 2 bases at J, leaving 4 bases unmatched. This CDR3 is 13 amino acids long. CDR1 is SQVTM, CDR2 ANQGSEA, per germline. CDR3 bases: TGCAGCGTTCGGGGGACAGGCAACTATGGCTACACCTTC. It codes for CSVRGTGNYGYTF.

CDR3 loop: CASRPNTLGSTGELFF. CDR3 DNA: TGTGCCAGCAGGCCAAACACACTCGGGTCGACCGGGGAGCTGTTTTTT. V is TRBV27 and J is TRBJ2-2; D is unclear. V dropped 6 bases and J dropped 5 bases, with 19 bases sitting between them. The CDR3 length is 16 residues. The germline V gene has CDR1 MNHEY and CDR2 SMNVEV (reference sequence).

This sequence joins TRBV21-1 and TRBJ1-2; the table's D call, TRBD1, has no DNA check behind it. TRBV21-1 has pseudogene status. The CDR3 is made up of 15 amino acids. The CDR3 loop reads CASSKARTGDYGYTF. The DNA for the CDR3 is TGTGCCAGCAGCAAAGCTCGGACAGGGGACTATGGCTACACCTTC.

The chain combines TRBV7-9 with TRBJ1-1; 7 positions match TRBD1. CDR1 SEHNR and CDR2 FQNEAQ come from the germline V gene (reference sequence). CDR3 size: 15 residues. J lost 5 bases, V lost 3 bases, and 9 bases had no gene match. The CDR3: CASSFEGGPGTEAFF. In DNA, the CDR3 is TGTGCCAGCAGCTTCGAAGGGGGCCCGGGGACTGAAGCTTTCTTT.

The V and J genes are TRBV9 and TRBJ2-7; D is possibly TRBD2 (6 bases). Germline CDR1 reads SGDLS; CDR2 reads YYNGEE. CDR3 size: 16 residues. Trimming shortened V by 0 bases and J by 0 bases, and 13 bases separated the two germline ends. This chain's CDR3 is CASSVGEVAGSYEQYF. CDR3 bases: TGTGCCAGCAGCGTAGGGGAGGTAGCTGGCTCCTACGAGCAGTACTTC.

V usage is TRBV18 and J usage is TRBJ1-6; TRBD1 agrees at 8 bases. This CDR3 comprises 15 residues. CDR1 is KGHSH and CDR2 is LQKENI in the germline V gene. J was trimmed by 11 bases and V by 0 bases; bases with no gene match: 6. CDR3 loop: CASSPPGQGSPPLHF. In DNA, the CDR3 is TGTGCCAGCTCACCACCAGGACAGGGATCTCCACCCCTCCACTTT.